The 5 T cell receptor beta chains in this list originate from one sample, sequenced in a study of immune cell composition in non-small cell lung cancer (dated by TCRdb to the late 2010s). The library relied on the immunoSEQ multiplex PCR assay. Entries here come from immuneACCESS through TCRdb and include only in-frame sequences with V and J called. Some clones fail to appear in such tables; in the studies checked, an unresolved V gene covers under half of the shortfall, and the cause of the remainder is unknown. This sample holds 15,000 or so clones; approximately 69% were observed only once. The biggest ten clones account for 6.5% to 8.5% of the sample. Sequencing was performed on lung tumor tissue. Every receptor here comes from a human donor with non-small cell lung cancer.

V usage is TRBV7-8 and J usage is TRBJ1-6; the match to TRBD1 covers 7 bases. Trimming took 3 bases from V and 2 from J; bases not matched to a gene: 10. The CDR3 spans 18 residues. Looked up from germline, CDR1 is SGHVS and CDR2 is FQNEAQ. CDR3 bases: TGTGCCAGCAGCTTTACCGACAGGGCAATGCCCTATAATTCACCCCTCCACTTT. Amino acids: CASSFTDRAMPYNSPLHF.

The chain couples TRBV19 to TRBJ2-5; 7 bases line up with TRBD2. V was pared by 3 bases and J by 1 base, with 8 bases of the junction left unmatched. The CDR3 runs to 16 residues. Germline V CDR1 and CDR2: LNHDA, SQIVND (reference sequence). The DNA of the CDR3 is TGTGCCAGTAGTATGAGAGCGGGGCTGATCCAAGAGACCCAGTACTTC. This codes for CASSMRAGLIQETQYF.

This chain links TRBV6-6 with TRBJ2-7; weak D call: TRBD1 (6 bases). CDR1 and CDR2 (germline): MNHNY, SVGAGI (reference sequence). The CDR3 loop spans 15 amino acids. Trimming shortened V by 0 bases and J by 5 bases, and 14 bases separated the two germline ends. CDR3 sequence (DNA): TGTGCCAGCAGTTACTCGACAGGCCGGTGGGACGAGCAGTACTTC. As protein: CASSYSTGRWDEQYF.

In its sample, this clone is medium-sized. V and J are TRBV7-3 and TRBJ2-1, with TRBD2 matching over 10 bases. From germline, CDR1 is SGHTA and CDR2 FQGTGA. The V and J ends lost 5 bases and 7 bases, in that order; junction bases with no gene match: 8. The CDR3 is 15 amino acids. CDR3: CASSTSGGAGNEQFF. CDR3 coding DNA: TGTGCCAGCAGCACGAGCGGGGGGGCTGGGAATGAGCAGTTCTTC.

The V and J genes are TRBV18 and TRBJ1-6; D call uncertain. Deletions cut 4 bases from V and 9 bases from J, with 19 bases between. Germline V gene data show CDR1 as KGHSH and CDR2 as LQKENI. The CDR3 contains 16 residues. CDR3 DNA sequence: TGTGCCAGCTCACTGGCCGAGTTCGGGTGGCTTTCACCCCTCCACTTT. The encoded protein is CASSLAEFGWLSPLHF.